These 30 T cell receptor beta chains share one sample of origin, sequenced in a study of blood T cells in healthy people across ages. The use of a sample-barcoded 5' primer and a J-beta primer mix characterized a second PCR of roughly 7 to 12 cycles. TCRdb passed the 5' RACE reads through MiXCR, listing each CDR3 protein once. This table has hundreds of thousands of distinct CDR3 sequences, approximately 48% appearing once. The sample consisted of blood. These receptors were taken from a man aged 55-75 years in good health.

This chain links TRBV4-3 with TRBJ2-7, with 9 nucleotides matching TRBD1. Looked up from germline, CDR1 is LGHNA and CDR2 is YSLEER. The V segment lost 5 bases and the J segment 1 base; nucleotides outside the gene matches: 6. The CDR3 extends over 15 amino acids. CDR3 sequence (DNA): TGCGCCAGCAGCACCACCGGGACAGGGTCCTACGAGCAGTACTTC. The encoded protein is CASSTTGTGSYEQYF.

The chain uses TRBV6-5 and TRBJ2-3; TRBD1 aligns across 8 bases. V was clipped by 8 bases and J by 2 bases; unmatched bases: 6. The CDR3 runs to 14 residues. Germline lookup yields CDR1 MNHEY and CDR2 SVGAGI. The CDR3 protein is CASGGQGYTDTQYF. The CDR3 DNA follows: TGTGCCAGCGGTGGACAGGGATACACAGATACGCAGTATTTT.

In its sample, this clonotype was seen a few times. The chain has TRBV7-3 and TRBJ2-3; the D is unclear. Germline V CDR1 and CDR2: SGHTA, FQGTGA. There are 13 residues in the CDR3. Trimming stripped 1 base from V and 6 bases from J, with 8 bases between. The CDR3 here is CASSLIAMDTQYF. CDR3 sequence (DNA): TGTGCCAGCAGCTTAATAGCTATGGATACGCAGTATTTT.

CDR3 DNA: TGTGCCAGCATCACGGGATTACAGGTCTATGGCTACACCTTC. It specifies CASITGLQVYGYTF. The chain recombines TRBV7-2 with TRBJ1-2; possibly TRBD1 for D (5 bases). Deletions cut 7 bases from V and 4 bases from J, with 16 bases between. There are 14 residues in the CDR3. Germline lookup yields CDR1 SGHTA and CDR2 FQGNSA.

This clonotype was observed a handful of times. The chain joins TRBV6-5 to TRBJ1-2; 8 bases map to TRBD1. The CDR3 covers 16 residues. Germline V gives CDR1 MNHEY, CDR2 SVGAGI. The J segment lost 0 bases and the V segment lost 6 bases, leaving 9 bases of the junction unmatched. Written as DNA, the CDR3 is TGTGCCAGCAGAACCGGGACAGGTGCCCCTAACTATGGCTACACCTTC. Translation: CASRTGTGAPNYGYTF.

This clonotype came up a few times. V is TRBV4-1 and J is TRBJ2-1; TRBD2 matches at 9 bases. V lost 2 bases to trimming and J lost 13 bases; unmatched junction nucleotides: 15. Germline V CDR1 and CDR2: MGHRA, YSYEKL. The CDR3 contains 16 residues. CDR3 bases: TGCGCCAGCAGCCAATATCCCTCGTCGCGGGGGGGCCGTCAGTTCTTC. Translated, it gives CASSQYPSSRGGRQFF.

The table lists this clonotype with a count of one. The gene calls are TRBV30 and TRBJ2-5, with 7 bases lining up with TRBD1. Germline V lookup: CDR1 GTSNPN, CDR2 SVGIG (reference sequence). The CDR3 has 13 amino acids. The ends lost 2 bases at V and 1 base at J; junction bases unmatched: 1. The CDR3 nucleotides are TGTGCCTGGAGTCGGGACAGCCAAGAGACCCAGTACTTC. Amino acid sequence: CAWSRDSQETQYF. The variable domain in full, with the rest retrieved from reference TRBV30 and TRBJ2-5, is SQTIHQWPATLVQPVGSPLSLECTVEGTSNPNLYWYRQAAGRGLQLLFYSVGIGQISSEVPQNLSASRPQDRQFILSSKKLLLSDSGFYLCAWSRDSQETQYFGPGTRLLVL.

This chain joins TRBV24-1 and TRBJ2-7; a weak D match, TRBD1 (5 bases). The end of the DNA aligns better with TRBJ2-5, so the J call may be wrong. This CDR3 contains 14 residues. Germline V gene lookup returns CDR1 KGHDR and CDR2 SFDVKD. In nucleotides, the CDR3 is TGTGCCACCAGTGATCCAGGGTCAGGAGAGACCCAGTACTTC. Amino acid sequence: CATSDPGSGETQYF.

The chain uses TRBV29-1 and TRBJ2-3; 9 bases match TRBD1. Losses at the gene ends were 0 bases for V and 5 bases for J; bases not matched to a gene: 6. Germline values: CDR1 SQVTM, CDR2 ANQGSEA. The CDR3 is 15 residues long. Written as DNA, the CDR3 is TGCAGCGTTGAAGATCACAGGGGGCATCAAGATACGCAGTATTTT. Its translation: CSVEDHRGHQDTQYF.

This chain connects TRBV9 to TRBJ2-7, with D maybe TRBD1 (5 bases). The CDR3 sequence is 15 residues long. Germline CDR1 is SGDLS and CDR2 is YYNGEE. With 0 bases removed from V and 0 bases from J, the gap between germline ends came to 10 bases. In DNA, the CDR3 is TGTGCCAGCAGCGTAGCCGACAGCTACTCCTACGAGCAGTACTTC. Protein sequence: CASSVADSYSYEQYF.

The J gene is TRBJ1-1, the V gene TRBV5-1; D remains unclear. The CDR3 has 15 residues. V lost 1 base, J lost 1 base, and 11 bases lay in between. Per the germline V gene, CDR1 is SGHRS and CDR2 is YFSETQ. In DNA form, the CDR3 reads TGCGCCAGCAGCTTGAACGCAGGCGCGAACACTGAAGCTTTCTTT. It yields the protein CASSLNAGANTEAFF.

On this clonotype: A much bigger clone sits one base away, suggesting this may be a read error. The rearrangement joins TRBV29-1 to TRBJ2-7; D not certain. The CDR3 runs to 11 residues. Deletions cut 7 bases from V and 3 bases from J, with 10 bases between. Germline assignment: CDR1 SQVTM and CDR2 ANQGSEA. This CDR3 reads CSGGHDYEQYF. DNA for the CDR3: TGCAGCGGGGGTCACGACTACGAGCAGTACTTC.

The chain joins TRBV27 to TRBJ1-1; D remains ambiguous. Per the germline V gene, CDR1 is MNHEY and CDR2 is SMNVEV (reference sequence). This CDR3 has 13 amino acids. Trimming cost V 3 bases and J 1 base, with 6 bases left between them. The CDR3 coding sequence is TGTGCCAGCAGTTTGAGACCGAACACTGAAGCTTTCTTT. Protein: CASSLRPNTEAFF.

Note on this clonotype: Given the absence of the conserved phenylalanine or tryptophan at the CDR3 end, a read error is likely. The V gene is TRBV20-1, the J gene TRBJ2-7; D is unclear. This CDR3 spans 13 amino acids. Germline CDR1 DFQATT, CDR2 SNEGSKA (reference sequence). V lost 0 bases, J lost 4 bases, and 10 bases lay in between. CDR3 nucleotides: TGCAGTGCTAGAGACGTCCGACTGTACGAGCAGTACTCC. Residues: CSARDVRLYEQYS.

The V gene is TRBV4-3, the J gene TRBJ2-2; a weak D match, TRBD2 (5 bases). Deletions cut 6 bases from V and 6 bases from J, with 11 bases between. This CDR3 has 13 amino acids. CDR1 LGHNA and CDR2 YSLEER come from the germline V gene. The CDR3 region is CASSPVEAGELFF. The DNA for the CDR3 is TGCGCCAGCAGTCCCGTGGAGGCCGGGGAGCTGTTTTTT.

This chain uses TRBV20-1 with TRBJ2-5, with D maybe TRBD2 (6 bases). V lost 5 bases to trimming and J lost 5 bases, with 15 bases between them. The CDR3 has 13 residues. Looked up from germline, CDR1 is DFQATT and CDR2 is SNEGSKA (reference sequence). The CDR3 DNA follows: TGCAGTGCTTCGTACGGGGGTGGGGAGACCCAGTACTTC. This codes for CSASYGGGETQYF.

This clonotype has just a few counts. DNA for the CDR3: TGTGCCAGCAGGTTGAACAGGGGCGGGGAGCAGTTCTTC. Protein sequence: CASRLNRGGEQFF. V is TRBV7-2 and J is TRBJ2-1; TRBD1 aligns across 7 bases. The CDR3 spans 13 residues. The J segment lost 10 bases and the V segment lost 6 bases, leaving 9 bases of the junction unmatched. Germline V gene data show CDR1 as SGHTA and CDR2 as FQGNSA.

The chain links TRBV20-1 to TRBJ2-2; the match to TRBD2 covers 11 bases. There are 17 residues in the CDR3. Looked up from germline, CDR1 is DFQATT and CDR2 is SNEGSKA (reference sequence). The trim removed 3 bases at V and 0 bases at J, leaving 6 bases unmatched. In DNA, the CDR3 is TGCAGTGCTAGGCCTAGCGGGGGGCCCGCGAACACCGGGGAGCTGTTTTTT. Translating gives CSARPSGGPANTGELFF.

The V gene is TRBV7-9, the J gene TRBJ2-7; D is unresolved. The germline V gene encodes CDR1 SEHNR and CDR2 FQNEAQ (reference sequence). V lost 4 bases and J 0 bases, leaving 7 bases between the germline ends. CDR3 length equals 13 residues. DNA of the CDR3: TGTGCCAGCAGCTCCGGGCACTCCTACGAGCAGTACTTC. Translated: CASSSGHSYEQYF.

This clonotype has a handful of counts. V usage is TRBV5-5 and J usage is TRBJ2-1; D unclear. V lost 0 bases and J 5 bases, leaving 6 bases between the germline ends. The germline V gene encodes CDR1 SGHKS and CDR2 YYEKEE (reference sequence). CDR3 length equals 13 residues. In DNA form, the CDR3 reads TGTGCCAGCAGCTTGGGAGAACACAATGAGCAGTTCTTC. Its protein is CASSLGEHNEQFF.

The V call is TRBV6-2 or TRBV6-3, the J call TRBJ1-2, with 8 bases identical to TRBD1. CDR1 and CDR2 from the germline V gene are MNHEY and SVGEGT. Trimming cost V 4 bases and J 8 bases; bases outside gene matches: 6. The CDR3 contains 13 residues. The CDR3 sequence is CASSSDRAGGYTF. CDR3 DNA sequence: TGTGCCAGCAGTTCGGACAGGGCGGGAGGCTACACCTTC.

The rearrangement joins TRBV20-1 to TRBJ2-7; tentatively, D is TRBD2 (5 bases). The J call is in doubt because the DNA end fits TRBJ2-5 better. Per germline, CDR1 DFQATT and CDR2 SNEGSKA (reference sequence). CDR3 length: 13 amino acids. CDR3 region: CSVSHGPGGTQYF. CDR3 sequence (DNA): TGCAGTGTTAGCCATGGACCAGGAGGGACCCAGTACTTC.

This clonotype showed up just a few times. The chain carries TRBV4-3 and TRBJ2-6; D uncertain. The CDR3 is made up of 17 amino acids. In germline, CDR1 is LGHNA, CDR2 YSLEER. Trimming shortened V by 0 bases and J by 3 bases, and 12 bases separated the two germline ends. CDR3: CASSQDPSGNGANVLTF. For the CDR3, the DNA is TGCGCCAGCAGCCAAGATCCATCTGGAAATGGGGCCAACGTCCTGACTTTC.

This clonotype was picked up a small number of times. V usage is TRBV10-3 and J usage is TRBJ2-4; D is possibly TRBD1 (5 bases). Trimming removed 0 bases from V and 2 bases from J, with 17 bases in between. CDR1 and CDR2 from the germline V gene are ENHRY and SYGVKD. The CDR3 spans 18 residues. CDR3 sequence: CAISESDSTTGTKNIQYF. In DNA form, the CDR3 reads TGTGCCATCAGTGAGTCCGACTCAACAACAGGAACCAAAAACATTCAGTACTTC.

The rearrangement uses TRBV4-1 and TRBJ1-5; D is undetermined. V was clipped by 0 bases and J by 3 bases, with 12 bases between them. The CDR3 has 16 amino acids. Germline V CDR1 and CDR2: MGHRA, YSYEKL. Here the CDR3 DNA reads TGCGCCAGCAGCCAAGAGGGAAGTGGATTCAATCAGCCCCAGCATTTT. Protein product: CASSQEGSGFNQPQHF.

This rearrangement joins TRBV11-2 to TRBJ2-7; no clear D gene. Germline assignment: CDR1 SGHAT and CDR2 FQNNGV. The CDR3 is 12 amino acids. Trimming took 5 bases from V and 6 from J, leaving 11 bases between them. CDR3 loop: CASSPPVFEQYF. The CDR3, as DNA: TGTGCCAGCAGCCCCCCCGTCTTCGAGCAGTACTTC.

The chain recombines TRBV7-9 with TRBJ2-6, with D possibly TRBD2 on 6 matching bases. CDR1 is SEHNR, CDR2 FQNEAQ, per germline (reference sequence). The CDR3 consists of 16 residues. The germline V and J ends were trimmed by 5 bases and 3 bases, with 14 bases remaining between them. The CDR3 here is CASSLKSGSGANVLTF. In DNA form, the CDR3 reads TGTGCCAGCAGCCTCAAATCCGGGAGTGGGGCCAACGTCCTGACTTTC.

This clonotype was counted only a few times. The chain employs TRBV29-1 and TRBJ2-3; D uncertain. V lost 8 bases and J lost 3, with 6 bases in between. This CDR3 comprises 10 residues. Germline-derived CDR1 and CDR2 are SQVTM and ANQGSEA. The CDR3 protein is CSSRTDTQYF. CDR3 nucleotides: TGCAGCTCCAGGACAGATACGCAGTATTTT.

The chain has TRBV5-5 and TRBJ1-2; the D gene is possibly TRBD1 (5 bases). Trimming took off 2 bases at V and 5 bases at J, with 13 bases between the two ends. In germline, CDR1 is SGHKS, CDR2 YYEKEE (reference sequence). The length of the CDR3 is 14 residues. The CDR3 reads CASSFDDSPYGYTF. CDR3 nucleotide sequence: TGTGCCAGCAGCTTTGATGACAGCCCTTATGGCTACACCTTC.

This clonotype showed up just a few times. CDR3 in amino acids: CASSAGTGRETQYF. CDR3 sequence (DNA): TGCGCCAGCAGCGCCGGGACAGGGCGGGAGACCCAGTACTTC. V is TRBV5-1 and J is TRBJ2-5, with 9 bases lining up with TRBD1. Germline V gene data show CDR1 as SGHRS and CDR2 as YFSETQ. CDR3 length equals 14 residues. V shed 4 bases and J 5 bases; nucleotides not matched to a gene: 6.